This is a list of T cell receptor beta chains from one sample in a study of T cell changes during pregnancy in multiple sclerosis. Produced via immunoSEQ multiplex PCR; TCRdb's table is partial and in-frame only. The sample has about 49,000 clones, around 90% seen once. The input for sequencing was peripheral blood, taken after pregnancy. The receptor set was obtained from a female donor in good health, enrolled as a control in a pregnancy study. The CDR3 runs from the conserved cysteine through the conserved F or W. The order of the fields is clone size, V gene, D gene, J gene, CDR3 protein, CDR3 DNA. D genes are given only for firm matches. Rows may omit the clone size; those that give it use once, few, many or a size class.

size: -; V: TRBV5-1; D: TRBD1; J: TRBJ2-7; CDR3: CASSLDRQGAYEQYF; DNA: TGCGCCAGCAGCTTGGATCGGCAGGGGGCCTACGAGCAGTACTTC
size: -; V: TRBV7-8; D: -; J: TRBJ2-5; CDR3: CASSRSMLSQYF; DNA: TGTGCCAGCAGCAGATCGATGCTTAGCCAGTACTTC
size: once; V: TRBV30; D: TRBD1; J: TRBJ1-6; CDR3: CAWSRGHDNSPLHF; DNA: TGTGCCTGGAGCAGGGGGCACGACAATTCACCCCTCCACTTT
size: -; V: TRBV15; D: TRBD1; J: TRBJ1-4; CDR3: CATSTFRDRDEKLFF; DNA: TGTGCCACCAGTACTTTCCGGGACAGGGATGAAAAACTGTTTTTT
size: -; V: TRBV7-3; D: -; J: TRBJ1-1; CDR3: CASSSGVNTEAFF; DNA: TGTGCCAGCAGCTCGGGGGTTAACACTGAAGCTTTCTTT
size: -; V: TRBV9; D: TRBD1; J: TRBJ1-1; CDR3: CASSGSGTGYTEAFF; DNA: TGTGCCAGCAGCGGGTCCGGGACAGGGTACACTGAAGCTTTCTTT
size: -; V: TRBV7-8; D: TRBD2; J: TRBJ2-7; CDR3: CASSLGLAGGSSYEQYF; DNA: TGTGCCAGCAGCCTGGGACTAGCGGGGGGAAGCTCCTACGAGCAGTACTTC
size: once; V: TRBV5-4; D: TRBD1; J: TRBJ1-4; CDR3: CAIGTAGGEKLFF; DNA: TGTGCCATAGGGACAGCAGGGGGTGAAAAACTGTTTTTT
size: -; V: TRBV27; D: -; J: TRBJ1-4; CDR3: CASSPRVLLGDEKLFF; DNA: TGTGCCAGCAGTCCCCGGGTCCTCTTAGGTGATGAAAAACTGTTTTTT
size: -; V: TRBV30; D: -; J: TRBJ2-7; CDR3: CAWSTAYEQYF; DNA: TGTGCCTGGAGTACAGCCTACGAGCAGTACTTC
size: -; V: TRBV5-1; D: TRBD2; J: TRBJ2-2; CDR3: CASSPIAGGPTGELFF; DNA: TGCGCCAGCAGCCCCATAGCGGGAGGGCCCACCGGGGAGCTGTTTTTT
size: once; V: TRBV6-1; D: -; J: TRBJ2-3; CDR3: CASSRGRDTQYF; DNA: TGTGCCAGCAGTCGGGGTCGGGATACGCAGTATTTT
size: -; V: TRBV6-5; D: TRBD2; J: TRBJ2-7; CDR3: CATRNPAGGNEQYF; DNA: TGTGCCACCCGTAACCCAGCGGGAGGCAACGAGCAGTACTTC
size: -; V: TRBV19; D: -; J: TRBJ2-7; CDR3: CASSIVGASYEQYF; DNA: TGTGCCAGTAGTATAGTTGGGGCTTCCTACGAGCAGTACTTC
size: -; V: TRBV7-3; D: TRBD2; J: TRBJ2-3; CDR3: CASSANRLAGHSTDTQYF; DNA: TGTGCCAGCAGCGCTAATCGACTAGCGGGTCATAGCACAGATACGCAGTATTTT
size: -; V: TRBV7-3; D: TRBD1; J: TRBJ2-3; CDR3: CASSLEDRGDYTDTQYF; DNA: TGTGCCAGCAGCTTAGAAGACAGGGGGGACTACACAGATACGCAGTATTTT
size: once; V: TRBV4-1; D: -; J: TRBJ2-5; CDR3: CASSPWDTQETQYF; DNA: TGCGCCAGCAGCCCCTGGGACACGCAAGAGACCCAGTACTTC
size: -; V: TRBV21-1; D: -; J: TRBJ2-7; CDR3: CASTTGSYEQYF; DNA: TGTGCCAGCACAACAGGTTCCTACGAGCAGTACTTC
size: once; V: TRBV21-1; D: -; J: TRBJ2-3; CDR3: CARLAGRSTDTQYF; DNA: TGTGCCAGACTAGCGGGTAGGAGCACAGATACGCAGTATTTT
size: -; V: TRBV29-1; D: TRBD2; J: TRBJ2-3; CDR3: CSVGMASGSQTQYF; DNA: TGCAGCGTTGGTATGGCTAGCGGGAGTCAAACGCAGTATTTT
size: -; V: TRBV28; D: -; J: TRBJ1-6; CDR3: CASSFDNSPLHF; DNA: TGTGCCAGCAGTTTCGATAATTCACCCCTCCACTTT
size: -; V: TRBV11-2; D: -; J: TRBJ1-4; CDR3: CASSLDSGVVTNEKLFF; DNA: TGTGCCAGCAGCTTAGACTCCGGGGTAGTAACTAATGAAAAACTGTTTTTT
size: -; V: TRBV27; D: -; J: TRBJ1-5; CDR3: CASGTPFSNQPQHF; DNA: TGTGCCAGCGGGACACCTTTTAGCAATCAGCCCCAGCATTTT
size: -; V: TRBV13; D: -; J: TRBJ2-7; CDR3: CASSLQSSSYEQYF; DNA: TGTGCCAGCAGCTTACAGTCCAGCTCCTACGAGCAGTACTTC
size: -; V: TRBV5-4; D: -; J: TRBJ1-1; CDR3: CASSPPGGGRNTEAFF; DNA: TGTGCCAGCAGCCCCCCGGGCGGGGGAAGGAACACTGAAGCTTTCTTT
size: -; V: TRBV5-1; D: TRBD2; J: TRBJ2-1; CDR3: CASSVSGEQHNEQFF; DNA: TGCGCCAGCAGCGTGAGCGGGGAGCAGCACAATGAGCAGTTCTTC
size: -; V: TRBV7-3; D: TRBD1; J: TRBJ1-5; CDR3: CASSLKGGRPNQPQHF; DNA: TGTGCCAGCAGCCTAAAAGGGGGCCGCCCAAATCAGCCCCAGCATTTT
size: -; V: TRBV7-8; D: TRBD2; J: TRBJ2-1; CDR3: CASSSSGGRNNEQFF; DNA: TGTGCCAGCAGCTCTAGCGGGGGTCGGAACAATGAGCAGTTCTTC
size: -; V: TRBV7-9; D: TRBD2; J: TRBJ2-7; CDR3: CASSLGPSGRGVEQYF; DNA: TGTGCCAGCAGCTTAGGCCCTAGCGGGCGCGGGGTCGAGCAGTACTTC
size: -; V: TRBV30; D: -; J: TRBJ1-1; CDR3: CAWSAGPNTEAFF; DNA: TGTGCCTGGAGTGCAGGGCCGAACACTGAAGCTTTCTTT
size: -; V: TRBV5-4; D: -; J: TRBJ1-6; CDR3: CASSLPTRGGMDSPLHF; DNA: TGTGCCAGCAGCTTGCCCACCAGGGGTGGTATGGATTCACCCCTCCACTTT
size: -; V: TRBV5-1; D: -; J: TRBJ2-7; CDR3: CASSPSRRYEQYF; DNA: TGCGCCAGCAGCCCGAGCCGTCGATACGAGCAGTACTTC
size: -; V: TRBV5-6; D: TRBD1; J: TRBJ2-7; CDR3: CASSFQQGIWYEQYF; DNA: TGTGCCAGCAGCTTTCAACAGGGGATATGGTACGAGCAGTACTTC
size: -; V: TRBV2; D: TRBD1; J: TRBJ2-7; CDR3: CASHDRGLGDYEQYF; DNA: TGTGCCAGCCATGACAGGGGGCTAGGGGACTACGAGCAGTACTTC
size: -; V: TRBV9; D: -; J: TRBJ2-5; CDR3: CASSVDRQTEETQYF; DNA: TGTGCCAGCAGCGTAGACAGACAAACAGAAGAGACCCAGTACTTC
size: -; V: TRBV30; D: TRBD1; J: TRBJ1-4; CDR3: CAWSKTGGSEKLFF; DNA: TGTGCCTGGAGTAAGACAGGGGGCTCTGAAAAACTGTTTTTT
size: -; V: TRBV6-1; D: TRBD1; J: TRBJ2-5; CDR3: CASSIGGQVQTQYF; DNA: TGTGCCAGCAGCATAGGGGGACAGGTTCAGACCCAGTACTTC
size: -; V: TRBV28; D: TRBD1; J: TRBJ2-7; CDR3: CASSSRTGNEQYF; DNA: TGTGCCAGCAGTTCCCGGACAGGGAACGAGCAGTACTTC
size: -; V: TRBV7-8; D: -; J: TRBJ1-3; CDR3: CASSLGLGGTGNTIYF; DNA: TGTGCCAGCAGCTTAGGGCTGGGGGGGACTGGAAACACCATATATTTT
size: -; V: TRBV5-1; D: -; J: TRBJ2-5; CDR3: CASSLALETQYF; DNA: TGCGCCAGCAGCTTGGCTTTGGAGACCCAGTACTTC
size: -; V: TRBV19; D: TRBD1; J: TRBJ1-1; CDR3: CASSILQGAGLYEAFF; DNA: TGTGCCAGTAGTATTTTACAGGGGGCAGGGCTATATGAAGCTTTCTTT
size: -; V: TRBV5-6; D: -; J: TRBJ2-5; CDR3: CASSLYSPGLQETQYF; DNA: TGTGCCAGCAGCTTGTACTCACCAGGGCTCCAAGAGACCCAGTACTTC
size: -; V: TRBV6-5; D: -; J: TRBJ1-5; CDR3: CASSSDRMYGQPQHF; DNA: TGTGCCAGCAGTTCAGACAGGATGTACGGACAGCCCCAGCATTTT
size: -; V: TRBV2; D: -; J: TRBJ2-7; CDR3: CASSVGTSYFYEQYF; DNA: TGTGCCAGCAGTGTTGGTACTTCATATTTTTACGAGCAGTACTTC
size: -; V: TRBV11-3; D: -; J: TRBJ2-1; CDR3: CASSLASTGSSYNEQFF; DNA: TGTGCCAGCAGCTTAGCTTCGACGGGGAGCTCCTACAATGAGCAGTTCTTC
size: -; V: TRBV15; D: -; J: TRBJ1-2; CDR3: CATSRDRRVRNYGYTF; DNA: TGTGCCACCAGCAGAGATCGCAGGGTTAGGAACTATGGCTACACCTTC
size: -; V: TRBV7-8; D: TRBD1; J: TRBJ2-5; CDR3: CASSYGTGRETQYF; DNA: TGTGCCAGCAGCTACGGGACAGGGAGGGAGACCCAGTACTTC
size: few; V: TRBV28; D: -; J: TRBJ1-5; CDR3: CASSYGPGDIGNQPQHF; DNA: TGTGCCAGCAGCTACGGACCCGGGGACATCGGCAATCAGCCCCAGCATTTT
size: -; V: TRBV5-4; D: -; J: TRBJ2-2; CDR3: CASSLRLQDTGELFF; DNA: TGTGCCAGCAGCTTGAGGTTACAGGATACCGGGGAGCTGTTTTTT
size: -; V: TRBV4-3; D: TRBD2; J: TRBJ2-6; CDR3: CASSASGGESGANVLTF; DNA: TGCGCCAGCAGCGCCAGCGGGGGGGAATCTGGGGCCAACGTCCTGACTTTC
size: -; V: TRBV29-1; D: -; J: TRBJ1-5; CDR3: CSAGHSINQPQHF; DNA: TGCAGCGCAGGACACAGCATCAATCAGCCCCAGCATTTT
size: -; V: TRBV6-5; D: TRBD2; J: TRBJ2-2; CDR3: CASSYSSGGPTGELFF; DNA: TGTGCCAGCAGTTACTCGTCGGGGGGGCCAACCGGGGAGCTGTTTTTT
size: -; V: TRBV7-2; D: -; J: TRBJ2-5; CDR3: CASSLGGRRTQYF; DNA: TGTGCCAGCAGCTTAGGGGGGCGGCGAACCCAGTACTTC